A selection of T cell receptor beta chains follows, all from one sample in a study of blood T cell repertoires in COVID-19. The method was immunoSEQ multiplex PCR; TCRdb's version includes in-frame clones alone and lacks a portion of them. The sample has around 270,000 clones; around nine tenths are singletons. The specimen was PBMCs or T cells enriched from blood (not recorded which). Receptors originate from a woman aged 40 to 50 who had been exposed to COVID-19. The CDR3 runs from the conserved cysteine through the conserved F or W. The D gene is left open where the match is weak. The listing skips clone size in some rows; elsewhere it reads once, few, many or a size class.

j_call	d_call	clone_size	v_call	cdr3_nt	cdr3_aa
TRBJ1-1	NA	NA	TRBV4-3	TGCGCCAGCAGCCAAGCCTGGGGCAGGAACACTGAAGCTTTCTTT	CASSQAWGRNTEAFF
TRBJ1-1	TRBD1	NA	TRBV18	TGTGCCAGCTCACTGACTGACAGGGGGCGAACTGAAGCTTTCTTT	CASSLTDRGRTEAFF
TRBJ1-6	NA	NA	TRBV13	TGTGCCAGCAGCCCCAGTTGGGGGGGTAATTCACCCCTCCACTTT	CASSPSWGGNSPLHF
TRBJ1-6	TRBD1	NA	TRBV28	TGTGCCAGCAGTGCGGGGGGACAGGGTAATTCACCCCTCCACTTT	CASSAGGQGNSPLHF
TRBJ2-7	TRBD2	NA	TRBV7-2	TGTGCCAGCAGCTTACAACCCACTAGCGGGGGGGCCTCCTACGAGCAGTACTTC	CASSLQPTSGGASYEQYF
TRBJ1-6	NA	NA	TRBV28	TGTGCCAGCAGTTCCAGTGGCTCCTATAATTCACCCCTCCACTTT	CASSSSGSYNSPLHF
TRBJ1-4	NA	NA	TRBV18	TGTGCCAGCTCACCACAAGACTTCACAACTAATGAAAAACTGTTTTTT	CASSPQDFTTNEKLFF
TRBJ2-1	NA	NA	TRBV5-1	TGTGCCAGCAGCTTGAGCCTGACAAGCTCCTACAATGAGCAGTTCTTC	CASSLSLTSSYNEQFF
TRBJ2-1	NA	NA	TRBV4-2	TGTGCCAGCAGCCAAGATTCAGGGGTGGGCTACAATGAGCAGTTCTTC	CASSQDSGVGYNEQFF
TRBJ1-5	TRBD1	NA	TRBV27	TGTGCCAGCAGTTTATCGGTGGGTGACAGGGAACCGCCCCAGCATTTT	CASSLSVGDREPPQHF
TRBJ2-5	TRBD1	NA	TRBV3-1/TRBV3-2	TGTGCCAGCAGCTACATACGGACAGGGGGCTTGTTGGAGACCCAGTACTTC	CASSYIRTGGLLETQYF
TRBJ2-1	NA	NA	TRBV3-1/TRBV3-2	TGTGCCAGCAGCTACAGCTCCTACAATGAGCAGTTCTTC	CASSYSSYNEQFF
TRBJ2-3	NA	few	TRBV3-1/TRBV3-2	TGTGCCAGCAGCCAAGGTCCGGCGGCAATGGGTACGCAGTATTTT	CASSQGPAAMGTQYF
TRBJ2-3	TRBD2	once	TRBV6-6	TGTGCCAGCACCCTCCGCGGGGGGGCTGGCACAGATACGCAGTATTTT	CASTLRGGAGTDTQYF
TRBJ2-1	NA	NA	TRBV30	TGTGCCTGGTCCAGGGGATACAATGAGCAGTTCTTC	CAWSRGYNEQFF